The T cell receptor beta chain under discussion was sequenced for a study of Graves' ophthalmopathy and Graves' hyperthyroidism (dated by TCRdb to the late 2010s). A note on the overall study: Hyperthyroidism was defined as stable when no progression to ophthalmopathy occurred within 18 months of follow-up. To tell Graves' ophthalmopathy apart from Graves' hyperthyroidism, and to predict which patients would progress to ophthalmopathy, the study relied on TCR beta repertoire signatures. In total, 135 blood samples were TCR-sequenced: 40 to 45 ophthalmopathy, some 75 hyperthyroidism and roughly 17 hyperthyroidism-to-ophthalmopathy patients. To explore V-J signatures that separate ophthalmopathy from hyperthyroidism, a discovery set of about a hundred patients was enrolled, consisting of 40 to 45 with ophthalmopathy and 57 with stable hyperthyroidism. For independent validation, a separate cohort was made up of approximately 19 hyperthyroidism patients plus 17 patients who later progressed from hyperthyroidism to ophthalmopathy. In about six hyperthyroidism patients, the T-cell repertoires found in thyroid tissue were compared with those found in blood. After sampling, hyperthyroidism patients received methimazole starting at 30 mg daily, and ophthalmopathy patients received high-dose intravenous methylprednisolone. Study-level results and caveats: In validation, the model predicted ophthalmopathy progression with 55% to 71% sensitivity and roughly 72% specificity; more than ten predicted patients were CT-confirmed with GO in a median of approximately six months. Most of the expanded thyroid clonotypes with a frequency above 0.001 were also detected in blood, and it was suggested that the thyroid immune response may be reflected by blood repertoires. The 13-signature model separated ophthalmopathy from stable hyperthyroidism with approximately 88% sensitivity and approximately 81% specificity in cross-validation, and 80%/75% in the test set. Sample size was not statistically predetermined, and group allocation was not concealed from the investigators.

For repertoire sequencing, TCR beta CDR3 regions were amplified from RNA transcripts. A first-round RT-PCR used HTBI primers with the Qiagen OneStep RT-PCR kit, followed by a second-round multiplex PCR, size selection and purification. Sequencing of the libraries was carried out on an Illumina HiSeq2000 in paired-end mode with 100 bp reads. Regarding the original processing steps: Reads were processed with SOAPnuke, discarding reads with adapters, uncalled bases, mean Phred below 15, or no exact constant-primer or identifier match. High-quality paired reads were merged with COPE v1.2.5. Clonotypes were defined as unique nucleotide sequences and were aligned to IMGT TRB V, D and J references using MiTCR v1.1. Analysis was restricted to V-J combinations with a frequency above 0.0001, which covered 99% to 99.2% of repertoires. For each V-J combination, a TCR clonal expansion and chaos score was defined as F50 clonal expansion divided by the chaos observed in the TCRdist matrix. Welch's t-statistics and random forest were used to reduce the features to 10 to 15 V-J combinations, which were then used as input to a naive Bayes classifier. The similarity between thyroid and blood repertoires was quantified using the Morisita-Horn index. The raw public reads went through TCRdb reprocessing: fastp at Q25, MiXCR clone calling, in-frame beta chains kept. Entries are consolidated by CDR3 protein sequence, retaining the most common genes and DNA. These V and J calls are TCRdb output, not the study's own analysis. The table for this sample lists 900,000 to 1,200,000 distinct CDR3 sequences; 35% to 40% of them were counted only once. Around 10% of the sample is held by the ten biggest clonotypes.

The hyperthyroidism patients were 18 to 65 years old and newly diagnosed, with a disease duration of less than 2 months. Patients were excluded if they had other autoimmune diseases, uncontrolled infections, pregnancy or lactation. Clinical symptoms, serum thyroxine, TRAb, thyroid ultrasound and orbital computed tomography formed the basis of the diagnosis. Total RNA was extracted using Trizol reagent, and RNA quality was checked on an Agilent 2100 Bioanalyzer. This clonotype occurred many times. The antigen this receptor binds is unknown. No base quality information exists; no much larger clone differs at one position. Material: peripheral blood or thyroid tissue (not recorded which). The TCR was taken from an adult man with Graves' hyperthyroidism.

The DNA sequence is given as TGCGCCAGCAGAAGGGGGCTTGATCAGCCCCAGCATTTT. Its protein is CASRRGLDQPQHF. This sequence uses TRBV10-2 and TRBJ1-5, with 7 bases in between that match TRBD1. Based on the germline V gene, the CDR1 and CDR2 sequences are WSHSY and SAAADI. Including cysteine and phenylalanine, the CDR3 has 13 amino acids. Left in the record is the CDR3 DNA by itself, 39 bases read in frame from the first base. The junction shows trimming of 6 bases on V and 5 bases on J, and the gene matches do not reach 4 bases of it.